The present TCR beta chain was sequenced within a study of blood T cell repertoires in COVID-19. On the study more broadly: Researchers got acute and convalescent COVID-19 samples from the United States, Italy and Spain.

TCRdb keeps only in-frame clones here, not all; method: immunoSEQ multiplex PCR. The sample consists of tens of thousands of clones, 70% to 85% of them appearing once. The germline V gene has CDR1 LNHDA and CDR2 SQIVND (reference sequence). This CDR3 is built from 11 residues. Deletions cut 4 bases from V and 4 bases from J, with 2 bases between. The sequenced sample consisted of peripheral blood. The V and J genes are TRBV19 and TRBJ2-1; no reliable D call. The sequence came from a man in his fifties or sixties with active or convalescent COVID-19. The CDR3 coding sequence is TGTGCCAGTAGTACTTACAATGAGCAGTTCTTC. Residues: CASSTYNEQFF.